The clone carrying this T cell receptor (beta chain) was observed a few times. Its antigen is undetermined. The sample originates from a study of T cells in Graves' hyperthyroidism and ophthalmopathy. The CDR3 is 16 amino acids. The V segment lost 5 bases and the J segment 0 bases; nucleotides outside the gene matches: 6. The germline V gene has CDR1 SGHTA and CDR2 FQGNSA. Study-wide results and caveats: The model's output predicted ophthalmopathy at a median of 6.5 months prior to onset. Peripheral blood also featured most of the thyroid clonotypes expanded above 0.001.

Amplification targeted TCR beta CDR3 regions from RNA transcripts. HTBI primers were used for first-round RT-PCR of the TCR CDR3. TCRdb redid the calling of the multiplex PCR reads with MiXCR, one entry per CDR3 protein. The repertoire holds around 700,000 distinct CDR3 sequences, with under 20% as singletons. Blood from later-ophthalmopathy patients was taken at first hyperthyroidism diagnosis. The chain carries TRBV7-2 and TRBJ1-5; 8 positions agree with TRBD1. This TCR was recovered from a woman between 50 and 59 years old with Graves' hyperthyroidism that later progressed to Graves' ophthalmopathy. Sequencing was carried out using blood. CDR3 bases: TGTGCCAGCAGCGGACAGGGTAGGGCTAGCAATCAGCCCCAGCATTTT. As protein: CASSGQGRASNQPQHF.